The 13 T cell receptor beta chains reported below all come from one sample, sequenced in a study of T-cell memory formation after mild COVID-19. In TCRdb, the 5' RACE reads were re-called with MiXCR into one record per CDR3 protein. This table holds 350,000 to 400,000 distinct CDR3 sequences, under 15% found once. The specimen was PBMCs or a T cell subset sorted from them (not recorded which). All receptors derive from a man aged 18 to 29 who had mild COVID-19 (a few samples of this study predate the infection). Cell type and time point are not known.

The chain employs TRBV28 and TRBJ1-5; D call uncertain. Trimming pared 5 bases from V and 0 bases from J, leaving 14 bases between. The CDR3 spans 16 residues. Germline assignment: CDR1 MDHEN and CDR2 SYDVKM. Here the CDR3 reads CASSLRRSYSNQPQHF. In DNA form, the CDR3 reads TGTGCCAGCAGTCTCCGACGGAGTTATAGCAATCAGCCCCAGCATTTT. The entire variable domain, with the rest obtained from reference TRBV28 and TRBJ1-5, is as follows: DVKVTQSSRYLVKRTGEKVFLECVQDMDHENMFWYRQDPGLGLRLIYFSYDVKMKEKGDIPEGYSVSREKKERFSLILESASTNQTSMYLCASSLRRSYSNQPQHFGDGTRLSIL.

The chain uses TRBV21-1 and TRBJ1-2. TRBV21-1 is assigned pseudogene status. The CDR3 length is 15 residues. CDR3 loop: CASIPYISRDYGYTF. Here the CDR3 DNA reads TGTGCCAGCATACCTTATATCTCAAGGGACTATGGCTACACCTTC.

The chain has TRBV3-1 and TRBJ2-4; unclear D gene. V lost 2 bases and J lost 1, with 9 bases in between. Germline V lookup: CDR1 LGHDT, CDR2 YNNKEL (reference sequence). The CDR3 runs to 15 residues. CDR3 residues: CASSQRAGAKNIQYF. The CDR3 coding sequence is TGTGCCAGCAGCCAAAGGGCCGGGGCCAAAAACATTCAGTACTTC.

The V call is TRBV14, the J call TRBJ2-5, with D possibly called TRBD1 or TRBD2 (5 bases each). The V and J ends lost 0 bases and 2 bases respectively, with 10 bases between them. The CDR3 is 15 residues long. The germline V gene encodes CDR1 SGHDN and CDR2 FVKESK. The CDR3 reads CASSQDSREQETQYF. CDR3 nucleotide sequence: TGTGCCAGCAGCCAAGATAGCAGGGAGCAAGAGACCCAGTACTTC. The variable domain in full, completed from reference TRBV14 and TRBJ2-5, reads EAGVTQFPSHSVIEKGQTVTLRCDPISGHDNLYWYRRVMGKEIKFLLHFVKESKQDESGMPNNRFLAERTGGTYSTLKVQPAELEDSGVYFCASSQDSREQETQYFGPGTRLLVL.

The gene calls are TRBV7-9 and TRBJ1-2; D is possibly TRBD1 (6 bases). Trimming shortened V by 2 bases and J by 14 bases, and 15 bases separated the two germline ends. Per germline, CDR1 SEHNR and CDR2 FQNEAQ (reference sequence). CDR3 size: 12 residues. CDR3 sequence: CASSLSTGLETF. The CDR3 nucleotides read TGTGCCAGCAGCTTAAGCACAGGGCTAGAAACCTTC.

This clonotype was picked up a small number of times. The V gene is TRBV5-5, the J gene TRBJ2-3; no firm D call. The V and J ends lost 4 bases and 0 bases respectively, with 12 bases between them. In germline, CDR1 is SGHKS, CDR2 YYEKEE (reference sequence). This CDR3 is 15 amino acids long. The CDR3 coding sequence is TGTGCCAGCAGCCGCGGTCCCGTTAGCACAGATACGCAGTATTTT. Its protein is CASSRGPVSTDTQYF. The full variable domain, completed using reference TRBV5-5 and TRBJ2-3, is DAGVTQSPTHLIKTRGQQVTLRCSPISGHKSVSWYQQVLGQGPQFIFQYYEKEERGRGNFPDRFSARQFPNYSSELNVNALLLGDSALYLCASSRGPVSTDTQYFGPGTRLTVL.

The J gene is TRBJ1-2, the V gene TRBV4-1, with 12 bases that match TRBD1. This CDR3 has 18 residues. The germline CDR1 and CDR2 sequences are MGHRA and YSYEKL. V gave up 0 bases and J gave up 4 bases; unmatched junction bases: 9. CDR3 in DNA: TGCGCCAGCAGCCAAGAGGGGACAGGGGGCTTGTTCGCCTATGGCTACACCTTC. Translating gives CASSQEGTGGLFAYGYTF.

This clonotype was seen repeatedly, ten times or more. This chain's CDR3 is CASSQAIGMNEQYF. DNA of the CDR3: TGTGCCAGCAGCCAAGCTATAGGGATGAACGAGCAGTACTTC. The V and J genes are TRBV14 and TRBJ2-7; D gene ambiguous. Trimming cost V 1 base and J 5 bases, with 12 bases left between them. The CDR3 extends over 14 amino acids. Germline CDR1 reads SGHDN; CDR2 reads FVKESK.

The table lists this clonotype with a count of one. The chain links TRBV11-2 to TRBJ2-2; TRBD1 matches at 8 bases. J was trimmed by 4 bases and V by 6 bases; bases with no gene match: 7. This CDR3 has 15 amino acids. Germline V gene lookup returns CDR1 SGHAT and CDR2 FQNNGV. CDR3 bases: TGTGCCAGCAGTTCCCGGACAGGGCTCACCGGGGAGCTGTTTTTT. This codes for CASSSRTGLTGELFF. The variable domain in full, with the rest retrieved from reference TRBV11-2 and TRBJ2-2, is EAGVAQSPRYKIIEKRQSVAFWCNPISGHATLYWYQQILGQGPKLLIQFQNNGVVDDSQLPKDRFSAERLKGVDSTLKIQPAKLEDSAVYLCASSSRTGLTGELFFGEGSRLTVL.

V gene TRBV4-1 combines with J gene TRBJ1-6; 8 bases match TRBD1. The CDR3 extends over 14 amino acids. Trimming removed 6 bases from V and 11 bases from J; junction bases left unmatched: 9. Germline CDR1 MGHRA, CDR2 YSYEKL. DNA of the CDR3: TGCGCCAGCAGTCTGGACAGGGAGTCGCCACCCCTCCACTTT. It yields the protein CASSLDRESPPLHF.

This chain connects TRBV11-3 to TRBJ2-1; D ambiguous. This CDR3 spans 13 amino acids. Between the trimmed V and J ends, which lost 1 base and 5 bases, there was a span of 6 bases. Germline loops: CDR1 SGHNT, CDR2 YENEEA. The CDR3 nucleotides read TGTGCCAGCAGCTTAGGGTACCACAATGAGCAGTTCTTC. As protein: CASSLGYHNEQFF.

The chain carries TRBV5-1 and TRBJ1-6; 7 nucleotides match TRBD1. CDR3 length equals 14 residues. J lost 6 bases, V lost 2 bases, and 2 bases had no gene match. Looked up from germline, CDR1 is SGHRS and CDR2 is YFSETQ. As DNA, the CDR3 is TGCGCCAGCAGCTTACAGGGGTTTAATTCACCCCTCCACTTT. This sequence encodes CASSLQGFNSPLHF.

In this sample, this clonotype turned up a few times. The CDR3 region is CASTNPEGAGETQYF. As DNA, the CDR3 is TGCGCCAGCACCAATCCTGAGGGGGCTGGGGAGACCCAGTACTTC. The rearrangement uses TRBV5-1 and TRBJ2-5; 7 bases are shared with TRBD1. Germline V lookup: CDR1 SGHRS, CDR2 YFSETQ. V trimming: 6 bases; J trimming: 5 bases; junction bases outside the gene matches: 13. This CDR3 region has 15 residues.